This T cell receptor (beta chain) was retrieved from a study of blood T cell repertoires in COVID-19. The overall study: Samples of COVID-19 (acute and convalescent) were obtained from the United States, Italy and Spain. The cDNA or gDNA used as material had been derived from T cells, B-cell-depleted T cells, or PBMCs.

Germline assignment: CDR1 SGDLS and CDR2 YYNGEE. V was shortened by 0 bases and J by 0 bases, with 6 bases between the two germline ends. The CDR3 has 15 amino acids. Authors' analysis steps: Using reference gene primer amplification, nucleated cell counts were estimated. Here immunoSEQ multiplex PCR was the method, and the copy in TCRdb shows in-frame clones only, minus some. The V and J calls and clone size come from that table; D and trimming were worked out from the DNA. Of around 200,000 clones listed, around 84% are singletons. This clone was counted once. The chain uses TRBV9 and TRBJ1-4, with no clear D. The specimen sequenced was peripheral blood. The clonotype was recovered from a man older than 75 with acute or convalescent COVID-19. CDR3 sequence reads: CASSVGRSTNEKLFF. CDR3 nucleotides: TGTGCCAGCAGCGTAGGGAGGTCAACTAATGAAAAACTGTTTTTT.